Listed here are 3 T cell receptor beta chains from one sample, sequenced in a study of cytomegalovirus exposure and HLA in healthy donors. The PCR was carried out with 60 Vbeta primers and 13 Jbeta primers. Repertoires were generated with immunoSEQ multiplex PCR, while TCRdb's copy carries only in-frame clones and drops some. The sample holds 150,000 to 200,000 clones; more than 65% are singletons and the top ten take 1.5% to 1.7%. Sequencing was performed on PBMCs. These TCRs come from a girl between 5 and 17 years old in good health and CMV-seropositive.

The chain uses TRBV5-1 and TRBJ1-1, with D hard to call. The CDR3 is 13 amino acids. Trimming took off 2 bases at V and 2 bases at J, with 7 bases between the two ends. From germline, CDR1 is SGHRS and CDR2 YFSETQ. Here the CDR3 DNA reads TGCGCCAGCAGCTTTGAGGGTAACACTGAAGCTTTCTTT. Translation gives CASSFEGNTEAFF.

The chain carries TRBV25-1 and TRBJ2-7; maybe TRBD1 (6 bases). Trimming cost V 3 bases and J 3 bases, with 12 bases left between them. Germline V lookup: CDR1 MGHDK, CDR2 SYGVNS. This CDR3 has 14 amino acids. The CDR3 sequence: CASSDLTGGYEQYF. The DNA for the CDR3 is TGTGCCAGCAGTGATCTGACAGGAGGCTACGAGCAGTACTTC.

The rearrangement uses TRBV5-1 and TRBJ1-3; possibly TRBD1 for D (6 bases). In germline, CDR1 is SGHRS, CDR2 YFSETQ. The CDR3 contains 15 residues. Trimming shortened V by 5 bases and J by 1 base, and 13 bases separated the two germline ends. The CDR3 sequence is CASSPSGHSGNTIYF. The CDR3 coding sequence is TGCGCCAGCAGTCCCTCGGGACATTCTGGAAACACCATATATTTT.